The present entry profiles one T cell receptor (beta chain) with its context. Adults between roughly 18 and 95 years of age took part from under 30 US areas. Sequencing was performed with immunoSEQ multiplex PCR; in TCRdb, only in-frame clones are kept and a portion is missing. There are almost 250,000 clones in the sample; about 88% occur only once, and about 1.5% lies in the top ten. CDR3 size: 14 residues. This sample is part of a study of blood T cell repertoires in COVID-19. This receptor was identified in a woman aged 45 to 65 who had recovered from COVID-19. Sequenced material: PBMCs or T cells enriched from blood (not recorded which). This rearrangement joins TRBV12-2 to TRBJ2-7; TRBD1, the table's D call, lacks a check against the DNA. TRBV12-2 is recorded as a pseudogene. The CDR3 bases are TGTGCAAGTCGCTTAAACAATCCCTCCTACGAGCAGTACTTC. Its translation: CASRLNNPSYEQYF.